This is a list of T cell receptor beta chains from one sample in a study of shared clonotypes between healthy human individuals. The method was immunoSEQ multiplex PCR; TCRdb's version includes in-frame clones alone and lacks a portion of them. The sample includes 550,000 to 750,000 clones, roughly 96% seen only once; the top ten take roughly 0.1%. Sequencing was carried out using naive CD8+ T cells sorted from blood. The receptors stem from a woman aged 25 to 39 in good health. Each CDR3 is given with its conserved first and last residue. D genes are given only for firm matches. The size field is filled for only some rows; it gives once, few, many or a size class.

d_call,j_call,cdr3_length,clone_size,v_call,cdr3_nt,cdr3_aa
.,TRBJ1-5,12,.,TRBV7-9,TGTGCCAGCTCGGAGGGGGGACAGCCCCAGCATTTT,CASSEGGQPQHF
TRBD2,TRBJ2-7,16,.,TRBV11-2,TGTGCCAGCAGCTTGTTTACAGCGGGGACGAACTACGAGCAGTACTTC,CASSLFTAGTNYEQYF
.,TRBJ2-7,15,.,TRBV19,TGTGCCAGTAGTATCTCCCTCGGACCGAACTACGAGCAGTACTTC,CASSISLGPNYEQYF
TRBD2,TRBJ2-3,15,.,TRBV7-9,TGTGCCAGCAGCTTAGTTGGCGGGAGAACAGATACGCAGTATTTT,CASSLVGGRTDTQYF
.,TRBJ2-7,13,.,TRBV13,TGTGCCAGCAGCCATACAGGGTCTGACGAGCAGTACTTC,CASSHTGSDEQYF
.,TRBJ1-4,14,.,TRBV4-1,TGCGCCAGCAGCCCCCGGTTTCGCGGAGAAAAACTGTTTTTT,CASSPRFRGEKLFF
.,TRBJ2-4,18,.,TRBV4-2,TGTGCCAGCAGCCAAGACCCGACCATCACCATAGCCAAAAACATTCAGTACTTC,CASSQDPTITIAKNIQYF
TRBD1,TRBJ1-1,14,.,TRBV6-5,TGTGCCAGCAAAAAGACAGGGATGAACACTGAAGCTTTCTTT,CASKKTGMNTEAFF
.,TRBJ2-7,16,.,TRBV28,TGTGCCAGCAGTTTTGGTAGGGAGTCCTTGGCCTACGAGCAGTACTTC,CASSFGRESLAYEQYF
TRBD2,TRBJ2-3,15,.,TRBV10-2,TGCGCCAGCAGTCCCAGCGGGAGAGGTGAAGATACGCAGTATTTT,CASSPSGRGEDTQYF
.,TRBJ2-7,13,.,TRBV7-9,TGTGCCAGCAGCCTAAGTGTGGGGGTCGAGCAGTACTTC,CASSLSVGVEQYF
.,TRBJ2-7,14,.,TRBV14,TGTGCCAGCAGCATAGGGTCCTCGATCTACGAGCAGTACTTC,CASSIGSSIYEQYF
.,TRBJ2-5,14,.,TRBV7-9,TGTGCCAGCTGGGATTATGGGGGCGCTCAGACCCAGTACTTC,CASWDYGGAQTQYF
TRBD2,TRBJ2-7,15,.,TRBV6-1,TGTGCCAGCAGTGGTCCAAGCGGGAGTACGGTCGAGCAGTACTTC,CASSGPSGSTVEQYF
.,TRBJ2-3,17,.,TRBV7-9,TGTGCCAGCAGCCATGCCCCAGGGGAAGGATGGACAGATACGCAGTATTTT,CASSHAPGEGWTDTQYF
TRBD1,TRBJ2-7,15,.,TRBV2,TGTGCCAGCAGCGCGGACAGGGGGCAAATGGGCGAGCAGTACTTC,CASSADRGQMGEQYF
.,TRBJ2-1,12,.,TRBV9,TGTGCCAGCAGCGTAGGTCAGAATGAGCAGTTCTTC,CASSVGQNEQFF
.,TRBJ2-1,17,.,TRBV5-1,TGCGCCAGCAGCTTGTACTGGGATTCAAATTCCTACAATGAGCAGTTCTTC,CASSLYWDSNSYNEQFF
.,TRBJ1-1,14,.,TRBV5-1,TGCGCCAGCAGCTTGATGGAGGGATCCACTGAAGCTTTCTTT,CASSLMEGSTEAFF
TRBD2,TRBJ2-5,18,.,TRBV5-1,TGCGCCAGCAGCTTGACTAAAAAGCGGGAGAGTTTACGAGAGACCCAGTACTTC,CASSLTKKRESLRETQYF
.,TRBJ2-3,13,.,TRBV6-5,TGTGCCTGCGGTCCTTCGAGCACAGATACGCAGTATTTT,CACGPSSTDTQYF
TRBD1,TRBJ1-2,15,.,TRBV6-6,TGTGCCAGCAGTTACAACGACAGGGACTGGTATGGCTACACCTTC,CASSYNDRDWYGYTF
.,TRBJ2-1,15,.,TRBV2,TGTGCCAGCAGTGAAGCCACTAGGCTATACAATGAGCAGTTCTTC,CASSEATRLYNEQFF
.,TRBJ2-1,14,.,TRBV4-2,TGTGCCAGCAGCCAAGTTGGGGAGAGGGATGAGCAGTTCTTC,CASSQVGERDEQFF
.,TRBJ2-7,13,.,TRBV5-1,TGCGCCAGCAGCTTCCGGTTAGACTACGAGCAGTACTTC,CASSFRLDYEQYF
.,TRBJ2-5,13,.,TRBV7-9,TGTGCCAGCAGCCCAGGGCGGGGAAAGACCCAGTACTTC,CASSPGRGKTQYF
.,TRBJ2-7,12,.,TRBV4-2,TGTGCCAGCAGCCTCGCAGGGTACGAGCAGTACTTC,CASSLAGYEQYF
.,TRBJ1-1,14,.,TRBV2,TGTGCCAGCAGTTCTACAAAACGTTACACTGAAGCTTTCTTT,CASSSTKRYTEAFF
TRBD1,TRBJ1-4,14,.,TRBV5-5,TGTGCCAGCAGCTTCTGGACAGGGAATGAAAAACTGTTTTTT,CASSFWTGNEKLFF
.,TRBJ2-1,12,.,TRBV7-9,TGTGCCAGCAGCGAAGGTGTAAGTGAGCAGTTCTTC,CASSEGVSEQFF
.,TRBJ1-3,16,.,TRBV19,TGTGCCAGTAGTTCGGGTACAGGGACGCCTGGAAACACCATATATTTT,CASSSGTGTPGNTIYF
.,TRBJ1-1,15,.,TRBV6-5,TGTGCCAGCAGTTACGCATACCTAGGACGGGCTGAAGCTTTCTTT,CASSYAYLGRAEAFF
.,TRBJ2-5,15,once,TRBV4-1,TGCGCCAGCAGCGATCAACAGGGTCGGGGGGAGACCCAGTACTTC,CASSDQQGRGETQYF
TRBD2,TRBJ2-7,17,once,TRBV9,TGTGCCAGCAGCGGAGGGCTAGCGGGAGGAAGCTCCTACGAGCAGTACTTC,CASSGGLAGGSSYEQYF
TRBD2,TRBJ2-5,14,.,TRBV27,TGTGCCAGCAGCGCTCTCTGGGGAGGGGAGACCCAGTACTTC,CASSALWGGETQYF
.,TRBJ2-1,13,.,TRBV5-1,TGCGCCAGCAGCTTTGCCGCCCCGAATGAGCAGTTCTTC,CASSFAAPNEQFF